The rows below give T cell receptor beta chains drawn from one sample of a study of T cell responses to AZD1222 COVID-19 vaccine. The protocol was immunoSEQ multiplex PCR, while the TCRdb copy is restricted to in-frame clones and leaves out a portion. Of more than 75,000 clones listed, around 82% are singletons. The source was peripheral blood, collected 28 days after the second AZD1222 dose. The receptors here all came from an adult who received the AZD1222 COVID-19 vaccine. CDR3s include the opening cysteine and the closing phenylalanine or tryptophan. D genes are given only for firm matches. A row's size may be missing; if present it is once, few, many or a size class.

V gene,J gene,clone size,D gene,CDR3 DNA,CDR3 protein
TRBV28,TRBJ2-2,NA,NA,TGTGCCAGCAGCCTTAACACCGGGGAGCTGTTTTTT,CASSLNTGELFF
TRBV4-1,TRBJ2-1,NA,NA,TGCGCCAGCAGCCAAGATGAGATTCAACGGCAGTTCTTC,CASSQDEIQRQFF
TRBV29-1,TRBJ2-1,NA,NA,TGCAGCGTTAAGTTCTACAATGAGCAGTTCTTC,CSVKFYNEQFF
TRBV7-9,TRBJ2-7,NA,NA,TGTGCCAGCAGCCCCCTGCGGGCATCCTACGAAGAGCAGTACTTC,CASSPLRASYEEQYF
TRBV5-4,TRBJ1-1,NA,NA,TGTGCCAGCAGCTCTGACCTTATTAGCCTTTTT,CASSSDLISLF
TRBV6-5,TRBJ1-4,NA,NA,TGTGCCAGCAGTTACGGCAGGCTTAATGAAAAACTGTTTTTT,CASSYGRLNEKLFF
TRBV20-1,TRBJ2-3,NA,NA,TGCAGTGCTAGTCCGTTCCTAGCGCGGAACACAGATACGCAGTATTTT,CSASPFLARNTDTQYF
TRBV27,TRBJ2-7,NA,NA,TGTGCCAGCGCACAGAACCCAAGCTCCTACGAGCAGTACTTC,CASAQNPSSYEQYF
TRBV27,TRBJ2-7,once,NA,TGTGCCAGCAGTTTATCACAGGGCTACTACGAGCAGTACTTC,CASSLSQGYYEQYF
TRBV6-5,TRBJ2-1,once,TRBD2,TGTGCCACCGCGCTGGCGAGCGGGAGCGTTAATGAGCAGTTCTTC,CATALASGSVNEQFF
TRBV27,TRBJ2-1,NA,TRBD1,TGTGCCAGCAGTCCCGGGACAGGGGATGTCGATGAGCAGTTCTTC,CASSPGTGDVDEQFF
TRBV27,TRBJ2-1,NA,NA,TGTGCCAGCAGTTTATGGGGTTCTGAGCAGTTCTTC,CASSLWGSEQFF
TRBV15,TRBJ1-5,NA,TRBD1,TGTGCCACCAGCAGAGACAGGGGGATAGGTCAGCCCCAGCATTTT,CATSRDRGIGQPQHF
TRBV6-2/TRBV6-3,TRBJ1-1,NA,NA,TGTGCCAGCAGTTACCCTAATACTGAAGCTTTCTTT,CASSYPNTEAFF
TRBV28,TRBJ2-1,NA,TRBD1,TGTGCCAGCAGTTCTAGCCCCGTGAGGGGGCGTCGAAATGAGCAGTTCTTC,CASSSSPVRGRRNEQFF
TRBV25-1,TRBJ2-5,NA,NA,TGTGCCAGCAGTGAATCGGGCCCCGGGGGGCGAGAGACCCAGTACTTC,CASSESGPGGRETQYF
TRBV10-2,TRBJ2-4,NA,NA,TGCGCCAGCAGTGAGATAACAGGGGCCAAAAACATTCAGTACTTC,CASSEITGAKNIQYF
TRBV28,TRBJ1-1,few,NA,TGTGCCAGTGGGGGGGCGGGGTCTGAAGCTTTCTTT,CASGGAGSEAFF
TRBV28,TRBJ1-6,few,TRBD1,TGTGCCAGCAGTTTAGCCCGGGACAGTTATAATTCACCCCTCCACTTT,CASSLARDSYNSPLHF
TRBV28,TRBJ1-5,NA,TRBD1,TGTGCCAGCTTACGAACAGGGGCGAGTAGCAATCAGCCCCAGCATTTT,CASLRTGASSNQPQHF
TRBV25-1,TRBJ2-3,few,NA,TGTGCCAGCAGTGACCCCAGTAAAGGGGATGGCACAGATACGCAGTATTTT,CASSDPSKGDGTDTQYF
TRBV10-3,TRBJ2-3,NA,NA,TGTGCCATCAGTCCATCTCAGGATACGCAGTATTTT,CAISPSQDTQYF